This T cell receptor (beta chain) was sequenced during a study of blood T cell repertoires in COVID-19. Per the authors' pipeline: Quantification of nucleated cells was approximated via reference gene primer amplification. Profiling relied on immunoSEQ multiplex PCR, and the TCRdb table lists in-frame clones only, not all of them. V, J and clone size were drawn from that table, and D and trimming were deduced from the DNA. The sample lists some 78,000 clones; more than 80% were seen once. This CDR3 region has 14 residues. Looked up from germline, CDR1 is SNHLY and CDR2 is FYNNEI. The germline V and J ends were trimmed by 7 bases and 4 bases, with 14 bases remaining between them.

The sequenced sample consisted of peripheral blood. The chain couples TRBV2 to TRBJ1-3; D unclear. The source is a man aged 50 to 59 with active or convalescent COVID-19. CDR3 region: CASKVLNGGNTIYF. The CDR3 bases are TGTGCCAGCAAGGTTCTAAACGGGGGAAACACCATATATTTT.